A selection of T cell receptor beta chains follows, all from one sample in a study of CD8 T cells in ankylosing spondylitis. TCRdb re-called the 5' RACE reads through MiXCR, storing one row per CDR3 protein. The table shows around 300,000 distinct CDR3 sequences, with around 15% occurring only once. Sequencing was performed on blood, either unsorted or a sorted T cell fraction (not recorded which). The receptors here all came from a male donor with ankylosing spondylitis or in good health (not recorded which). CDR3s leave out the opening cysteine and the closing phenylalanine or tryptophan.

j_call v_call cdr3_aa
TRBJ2-1 TRBV7-9 ASSIGTEQF
TRBJ1-2 TRBV4-1 ASSQARGVYGYT
TRBJ1-4 TRBV5-1 ASSTEGYEKLF
TRBJ1-3 TRBV7-2 ASSSLLVTRWNTIY
TRBJ2-3 TRBV11-2 ASSSVGASTDTQY
TRBJ1-5 TRBV19 ATTRAHSGNQPQH
TRBJ2-3 TRBV5-1 ASSQGLADTDTQY
TRBJ1-5 TRBV29-1 SVGEPGGQPQH
TRBJ2-2 TRBV9 ASSVGGARITGELF
TRBJ1-6 TRBV5-5 ASSLGSGPPNSPLH
TRBJ1-1 TRBV6-1 AVSRDRGNEAF
TRBJ2-1 TRBV5-5 ASSLRGNGGEQF
TRBJ2-1 TRBV7-7 ASSSSGVYNEQF
TRBJ2-3 TRBV20-1 SAGQTNTDTQY
TRBJ1-2 TRBV3-1 ASSQDHSGGYT
TRBJ1-2 TRBV12-3/TRBV12-4 ASTSGEYGYT
TRBJ2-3 TRBV20-1 SAQTGTAQY
TRBJ1-6 TRBV12-3/TRBV12-4 ASTLQGYSPLH
TRBJ2-1 TRBV7-9 ASSLGVGRTYNEQF
TRBJ2-1 TRBV5-1 ASSPAGLAGRGWQF
TRBJ2-1 TRBV12-3/TRBV12-4 ASSFYKREGGNEQF
TRBJ2-2 TRBV12-3/TRBV12-4 ASSFPAGASGGELF
TRBJ2-7 TRBV3-1 ASSQGLPGQGIYEQY
TRBJ1-1 TRBV10-3 AISDPTAMNTEAF
TRBJ1-4 TRBV2 ASSATPSIGSEKLF
TRBJ2-5 TRBV18 ASSDTQETQY
TRBJ2-4 TRBV7-9 ASSQPWSGAD
TRBJ2-1 TRBV5-4 ASSPGGRYNEQF
TRBJ1-4 TRBV5-5 ASSLGGPTNEKLF
TRBJ2-5 TRBV4-1 ASSQVRQGEETQY
TRBJ2-5 TRBV27 ASSLRPRGETQY
TRBJ2-7 TRBV2 ASSKTGRRWTSERQLSKEQY
TRBJ2-7 TRBV10-3 AISESDRRGSYEQY
TRBJ2-7 TRBV12-5 ASDLDSGYEQY
TRBJ1-6 TRBV7-9 ASSLEATAANSPLH
TRBJ1-1 TRBV20-1 SASIGGTEAF
TRBJ2-1 TRBV12-3/TRBV12-4 ASSSYGGPYNEQF